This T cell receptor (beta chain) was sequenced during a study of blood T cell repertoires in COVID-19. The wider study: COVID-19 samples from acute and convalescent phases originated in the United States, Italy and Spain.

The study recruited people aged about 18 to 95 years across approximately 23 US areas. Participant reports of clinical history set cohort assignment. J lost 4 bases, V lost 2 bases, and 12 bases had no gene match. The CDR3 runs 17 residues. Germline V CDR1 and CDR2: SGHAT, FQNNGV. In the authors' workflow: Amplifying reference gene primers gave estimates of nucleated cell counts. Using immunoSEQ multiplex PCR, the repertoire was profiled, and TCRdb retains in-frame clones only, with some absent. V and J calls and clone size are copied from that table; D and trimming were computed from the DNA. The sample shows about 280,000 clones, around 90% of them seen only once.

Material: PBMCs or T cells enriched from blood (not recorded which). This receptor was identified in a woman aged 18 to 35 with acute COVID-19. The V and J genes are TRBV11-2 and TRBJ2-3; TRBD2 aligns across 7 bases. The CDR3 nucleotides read TGTGCCAGCAGCTTACACAGCGGGAACGCGAACCCAGATACGCAGTATTTT. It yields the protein CASSLHSGNANPDTQYF. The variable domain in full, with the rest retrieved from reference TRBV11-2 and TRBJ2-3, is EAGVAQSPRYKIIEKRQSVAFWCNPISGHATLYWYQQILGQGPKLLIQFQNNGVVDDSQLPKDRFSAERLKGVDSTLKIQPAKLEDSAVYLCASSLHSGNANPDTQYFGPGTRLTVL.